The next 25 T cell receptor beta chains were all read from a single sample in a study of technical replicates of blood from four donors. Method: immunoSEQ multiplex PCR; TCRdb's copy keeps in-frame clones and lacks some. The sample consists of about 73,000 clones, around nine tenths of them appearing once. Sequences were obtained from PBMCs. These receptors were collected from a human donor in good health. Some clones in this sample may be carry-over from other donors' samples.

The chain employs TRBV7-4 and TRBJ1-2; TRBD1 matches 9 bases. The length of the CDR3 is 16 residues. Germline V gene sequence: CDR1 SGHVT, CDR2 SQSDAQ. Losses at the gene ends were 5 bases for V and 6 bases for J; bases not matched to a gene: 13. The CDR3 protein is CASSPTGTGRKNGYTF. The CDR3 DNA follows: TGTGCCAGCAGCCCCACCGGGACAGGGAGGAAGAATGGCTACACCTTC.

The chain has TRBV29-1 and TRBJ2-5, with TRBD2 identical over 7 bases. CDR1 is SQVTM, CDR2 ANQGSEA, per germline. Losses at the gene ends were 5 bases for V and 7 bases for J; bases not matched to a gene: 4. The CDR3 sequence is 11 residues long. The CDR3 protein is CSVRGVGTQYF. For the CDR3, the DNA is TGCAGCGTTCGGGGGGTAGGGACCCAGTACTTC.

The CDR3 is CSVEIGSREQYF. The CDR3 region has the DNA TGCAGCGTTGAAATCGGGAGTCGAGAGCAGTACTTC. The rearrangement joins TRBV29-1 to TRBJ2-7, with D perhaps TRBD2 (6 bases). This CDR3 comprises 12 residues. Germline CDR1 reads SQVTM; CDR2 reads ANQGSEA. V dropped 2 bases and J dropped 7 bases, with 12 bases sitting between them.

The V call is TRBV6-5, the J call TRBJ1-5; 7 bases are shared with TRBD1. The CDR3 is made up of 14 amino acids. The germline gives CDR1 MNHEY, CDR2 SVGAGI. With 8 bases clipped from V and 2 bases from J, the junction kept 6 bases outside the gene matches. The CDR3 spells CASGTGVRNQPQHF. Here the CDR3 DNA reads TGTGCCAGCGGTACAGGGGTGCGCAATCAGCCCCAGCATTTT.

The V gene is TRBV30, the J gene TRBJ1-2; 10 nucleotides agree with TRBD1. CDR1 is GTSNPN and CDR2 is SVGIG in the germline V gene (reference sequence). The V gene end was trimmed by 5 bases and the J gene end by 7 bases; junction bases not matched to a gene: 7. The CDR3 loop spans 13 amino acids. The CDR3 sequence: CAWDRGRVTGYTF. The CDR3 region has the DNA TGTGCCTGGGACAGGGGGCGAGTAACTGGCTACACCTTC.

V and J are TRBV2 and TRBJ2-1; 10 bases map to TRBD2. CDR1 is SNHLY and CDR2 is FYNNEI in the germline V gene. The CDR3 totals 15 residues. The trim removed 7 bases at V and 6 bases at J, leaving 9 bases unmatched. DNA for the CDR3: TGTGCCAGCATCCCCCACAGCGGGGGGGCCAATGAGCAGTTCTTC. It encodes CASIPHSGGANEQFF.

The chain links TRBV13 to TRBJ2-7; the D gene is possibly TRBD1 (6 bases). The CDR3 loop spans 14 amino acids. V was clipped by 4 bases and J by 7 bases, with 17 bases between them. Germline V gives CDR1 PRHDT, CDR2 FYEKMQ (reference sequence). The CDR3 protein is CASSSRRQGSEQYF. In DNA, the CDR3 is TGTGCCAGCAGCTCCCGGCGGCAGGGGAGTGAGCAGTACTTC.

The genes are TRBV30 and TRBJ2-7; tentative D call: TRBD1 (6 bases). This CDR3 contains 11 residues. The germline CDR1 and CDR2 sequences are GTSNPN and SVGIG (reference sequence). V lost 4 bases, J lost 2 bases, and 6 bases lay in between. The DNA for the CDR3 is TGTGCCTGGAAGGGGGCCTACGAGCAGTACTTC. This codes for CAWKGAYEQYF.

This rearrangement joins TRBV5-1 to TRBJ1-1, with 9 bases that match TRBD1. Per germline, CDR1 SGHRS and CDR2 YFSETQ. The CDR3 contains 17 residues. J lost 1 base, V lost 1 base, and 8 bases had no gene match. CDR3 sequence reads: CASSLNPLGQGNTEAFF. The CDR3 coding sequence is TGCGCCAGCAGCTTGAATCCTTTGGGACAGGGGAACACTGAAGCTTTCTTT.

The CDR3 DNA follows: TGTGCCAGCAGTGCGGGGAGGACTGAAGCTTTCTTT. Protein: CASSAGRTEAFF. The genes are TRBV5-8 and TRBJ1-1; no definite D call. The CDR3 is 12 amino acids. Germline V gives CDR1 SGHTS, CDR2 YDEGEE. V was pared by 5 bases and J by 5 bases, with 10 bases between.

The sample holds a few counts of this clone. The rearrangement uses TRBV2 and TRBJ1-1; TRBD1 might be the D (5 bases). The CDR3 length is 14 residues. CDR1 SNHLY and CDR2 FYNNEI come from the germline V gene. V lost 6 bases and J 1 base, leaving 12 bases between the germline ends. In nucleotides, the CDR3 is TGTGCCAGCAGCCAAGTGGGGGGGAACACTGAAGCTTTCTTT. Amino acid sequence: CASSQVGGNTEAFF. Full variable domain (remainder filled in from reference TRBV2 and TRBJ1-1): EPEVTQTPSHQVTQMGQEVILRCVPISNHLYFYWYRQILGQKVEFLVSFYNNEISEKSEIFDDQFSVERPDGSNFTLKIRSTKLEDSAMYFCASSQVGGNTEAFFGQGTRLTVV.

The chain uses TRBV27 and TRBJ1-1, with 8 positions matching TRBD1. Germline V gene data show CDR1 as MNHEY and CDR2 as SMNVEV (reference sequence). V lost 7 bases, J lost 1 base, and 14 bases stayed unmatched. The CDR3 has 17 amino acids. CDR3 protein: CASTRKTGVMGNTEAFF. The CDR3, as DNA: TGTGCCAGCACCCGTAAGACAGGGGTAATGGGGAACACTGAAGCTTTCTTT.

The chain links TRBV5-4 to TRBJ2-3; D possibly corresponds to TRBD1 (6 bases). Germline CDR1 SGHNT, CDR2 YYREEE (reference sequence). The CDR3 sequence is 14 residues long. V shed 0 bases and J shed 4 bases, with 9 bases lying between them. The CDR3 nucleotides are TGTGCCAGCAGCTTGGCCAAGGGGGCAGATACGCAGTATTTT. It codes for CASSLAKGADTQYF.

The chain links TRBV7-7 to TRBJ2-5; D is perhaps TRBD1 (6 bases). In germline, CDR1 is SSHAT, CDR2 FNYEAQ (reference sequence). The V end lost 8 bases, the J end lost 4 bases, and 20 bases lay between the germline ends. The length of the CDR3 is 15 residues. CDR3 amino acids: CASQIGSTRGETQYF. For the CDR3, the DNA is TGTGCCAGCCAAATCGGGTCGACCAGGGGAGAGACCCAGTACTTC.

The chain uses TRBV19 and TRBJ2-3; D unclear. The length of the CDR3 is 13 residues. The V gene lost 5 bases and the J gene lost 1 base, with 7 bases spanning the gap. The germline V gene has CDR1 LNHDA and CDR2 SQIVND (reference sequence). This CDR3 reads CASSYRRTDTQYF. The CDR3 DNA is TGTGCCAGTAGTTACAGACGCACAGATACGCAGTATTTT. Filled out from reference TRBV19 and TRBJ2-3, the complete variable domain reads DGGITQSPKYLFRKEGQNVTLSCEQNLNHDAMYWYRQDPGQGLRLIYYSQIVNDFQKGDIAEGYSVSREKKESFPLTVTSAQKNPTAFYLCASSYRRTDTQYFGPGTRLTVL.

The chain is built from TRBV2 and TRBJ1-6, with 7 nucleotides matching TRBD1. Germline-derived CDR1 and CDR2 are SNHLY and FYNNEI. The CDR3 consists of 14 residues. After removal of 6 bases from V and 7 bases from J, the junction contained 6 bases not matched to a gene. The CDR3 region has the DNA TGTGCCAGCAGGGGGACAGTCGGAAATTCACCCCTCCACTTT. The encoded protein is CASRGTVGNSPLHF.

A single count supports this clone. V is TRBV6-5 and J is TRBJ2-1; 11 bases fit TRBD2. The trim removed 7 bases at V and 8 bases at J, leaving 10 bases unmatched. The germline gives CDR1 MNHEY, CDR2 SVGAGI. This CDR3 spans 15 amino acids. CDR3 nucleotide sequence: TGTGCCAGCACCAGACTAGCGGGGAAAGGGGATGAGCAGTTCTTC. The encoded protein is CASTRLAGKGDEQFF.

V is TRBV27 and J is TRBJ2-4, with unresolved D. The CDR3 runs to 14 residues. With 0 bases removed from V and 10 bases from J, the gap between germline ends came to 13 bases. Looked up from germline, CDR1 is MNHEY and CDR2 is SMNVEV (reference sequence). The CDR3 coding sequence is TGTGCCAGCAGTTTATCGGTCGCGGTTGGGATTCAGTACTTC. Translation gives CASSLSVAVGIQYF.

In this sample, this clone turned up once. The V and J genes are TRBV6-5 and TRBJ1-5; TRBD1 matches at 7 bases. Trimming took 6 bases from V and 7 from J; bases not matched to a gene: 9. The CDR3 totals 14 residues. In germline, CDR1 is MNHEY, CDR2 SVGAGI. CDR3 residues: CASREGALGQPQHF. CDR3 coding DNA: TGTGCCAGCAGGGAGGGGGCGCTGGGCCAGCCCCAGCATTTT.

This chain joins TRBV19 and TRBJ2-5; TRBD2 aligns across 10 bases. This CDR3 contains 13 residues. Germline CDR1 is LNHDA and CDR2 is SQIVND (reference sequence). J was trimmed by 5 bases and V by 6 bases; bases with no gene match: 3. The CDR3 region has the DNA TGTGCCAGTAGCAGCGGGGGGGCTGAGACCCAGTACTTC. Amino acids: CASSSGGAETQYF.

This clone was seen more than once but under ten times. The gene calls are TRBV19 and TRBJ1-1, with a tentative D call TRBD1 (6 bases). Trimming removed 6 bases from V and 4 bases from J, with 12 bases in between. Germline V CDR1 and CDR2: LNHDA, SQIVND (reference sequence). The CDR3 is 13 residues long. The CDR3 DNA is TGTGCCAGTAGCGGGAAGGGGGTCACTGAAGCTTTCTTT. Its protein is CASSGKGVTEAFF.

For this clone: Sequence at one end of the junction differs from germline and may be a read error. At the DNA level, this CDR3 is encoded by other sequences in the same sample as well. The chain couples TRBV6-6 to TRBJ1-1, with D maybe TRBD1 (5 bases). Germline CDR1 MNHNY, CDR2 SVGAGI (reference sequence). The CDR3 has 13 residues. The CDR3 protein is CASSSPDSTEAFF. CDR3 coding DNA: TGTGCTAGCAGTTCCCCCGACAGCACTGAAGCTTTCTTT.

The chain combines TRBV9 with TRBJ2-7; D unresolved. The CDR3 spans 13 residues. Germline CDR1 is SGDLS and CDR2 is YYNGEE. The V end was cut by 1 base, the J end by 0 bases, with 5 bases between. DNA of the CDR3: TGTGCCAGCAGCGTAACTCCCTCCTACGAGCAGTACTTC. Residues: CASSVTPSYEQYF.

The gene calls are TRBV7-6 and TRBJ1-3; D is possibly TRBD1 (6 bases). V lost 5 bases and J lost 4, with 12 bases in between. CDR3 length: 14 amino acids. Per the germline V gene, CDR1 is SGHVS and CDR2 is FNYEAQ. CDR3: CASSQNTGGNTIYF. In DNA, the CDR3 is TGTGCCAGCAGCCAGAATACAGGGGGAAACACCATATATTTT.

The chain employs TRBV18 and TRBJ2-1; D possibly corresponds to TRBD2 (5 bases). From germline, CDR1 is KGHSH and CDR2 LQKENI. The V and J ends lost 1 base and 5 bases respectively, with 12 bases between them. This CDR3 contains 15 residues. The CDR3 is CASSPRVGNDNEQFF. The CDR3 DNA reads TGTGCCAGCTCACCACGGGTCGGGAATGACAATGAGCAGTTCTTC.